Listed below are T cell receptor beta chains from one sample, sequenced in a study of blood T cell repertoires in COVID-19. The method was immunoSEQ multiplex PCR; TCRdb's version includes in-frame clones alone and lacks a portion of them. The top ten clones hold over 7.5% of a sample with about 180,000 clones, around 85% of them seen once. The sequenced material came from peripheral blood. These receptors all come from a man in his fifties or sixties with active or convalescent COVID-19. CDR3s include the opening cysteine and the closing phenylalanine or tryptophan. The order of the fields is D gene, J gene, clone size, V gene, CDR3 protein, CDR3 DNA. D genes are given only for firm matches. The size entry is marked missing in some rows and otherwise reads once, few, many or a size class.

d_gene: TRBD1; j_gene: TRBJ2-5; abundance: few; v_gene: TRBV3-1/TRBV3-2; CDR3aa: CASSPNRDRGETQYF; CDR3nt: TGTGCCAGCAGCCCCAACCGGGACAGGGGAGAGACCCAGTACTTC
d_gene: TRBD1; j_gene: TRBJ2-7; abundance: .; v_gene: TRBV11-2; CDR3aa: CASSLVGGQLTYEQYF; CDR3nt: TGTGCCAGCAGCTTAGTTGGGGGACAGTTAACCTACGAGCAGTACTTC
d_gene: .; j_gene: TRBJ1-1; abundance: .; v_gene: TRBV6-4; CDR3aa: CASSVGGFGTEAFF; CDR3nt: TGTGCCAGCAGTGTCGGGGGATTTGGCACTGAAGCTTTCTTT
d_gene: .; j_gene: TRBJ2-7; abundance: .; v_gene: TRBV19; CDR3aa: CASSAAYEQYF; CDR3nt: TGTGCCAGTAGCGCGGCCTACGAGCAGTACTTC
d_gene: .; j_gene: TRBJ1-1; abundance: once; v_gene: TRBV6-5; CDR3aa: CASSYTRVTEAFF; CDR3nt: TGTGCCAGCAGTTACACGCGGGTCACTGAAGCTTTCTTT
d_gene: .; j_gene: TRBJ1-6; abundance: .; v_gene: TRBV19; CDR3aa: CASNPRAGNNSPLHF; CDR3nt: TGTGCCAGTAACCCTCGGGCAGGGAATAATTCACCCCTCCACTTT
d_gene: TRBD1; j_gene: TRBJ2-5; abundance: .; v_gene: TRBV5-4; CDR3aa: CASSSGQGRETQYF; CDR3nt: TGTGCCAGCAGCTCAGGACAGGGGCGGGAGACCCAGTACTTC
d_gene: .; j_gene: TRBJ1-3; abundance: once; v_gene: TRBV7-2; CDR3aa: CASSLAGGFSGNTIYF; CDR3nt: TGTGCCAGCAGCTTAGCGGGGGGGTTCTCTGGAAACACCATATATTTT
d_gene: .; j_gene: TRBJ2-7; abundance: .; v_gene: TRBV5-4; CDR3aa: CASSLDVGPSYEQYF; CDR3nt: TGTGCCAGCAGCTTGGATGTGGGGCCGTCCTACGAGCAGTACTTC
d_gene: TRBD2; j_gene: TRBJ2-7; abundance: .; v_gene: TRBV4-2; CDR3aa: CASSQGTSGGGEQYF; CDR3nt: TGTGCCAGCAGCCAGGGGACTAGCGGGGGGGGCGAGCAGTACTTC
d_gene: .; j_gene: TRBJ1-2; abundance: .; v_gene: TRBV6-5; CDR3aa: CASSYTNNNPFYGYTF; CDR3nt: TGTGCCAGCAGTTACACCAACAATAATCCTTTTTATGGCTACACCTTC
d_gene: .; j_gene: TRBJ1-3; abundance: .; v_gene: TRBV9; CDR3aa: CASSSGLSGNTIYF; CDR3nt: TGTGCCAGCAGCTCAGGGCTCTCTGGAAACACCATATATTTT
d_gene: .; j_gene: TRBJ1-6; abundance: .; v_gene: TRBV7-2; CDR3aa: CASSPGPGYNSPLHF; CDR3nt: TGTGCCAGCAGCCCCGGGCCGGGGTATAATTCACCCCTCCACTTT
d_gene: TRBD2; j_gene: TRBJ2-1; abundance: .; v_gene: TRBV19; CDR3aa: CASTGTSGYNEQFF; CDR3nt: TGTGCCAGTACCGGGACTAGCGGATACAATGAGCAGTTCTTC
d_gene: .; j_gene: TRBJ2-5; abundance: .; v_gene: TRBV14; CDR3aa: CASSPGRTQYF; CDR3nt: TGTGCCAGCAGCCCTGGGAGAACCCAGTACTTC
d_gene: .; j_gene: TRBJ1-4; abundance: .; v_gene: TRBV9; CDR3aa: CASSPGPAEKLFF; CDR3nt: TGTGCCAGCAGCCCTGGGCCCGCTGAAAAACTGTTTTTT
d_gene: .; j_gene: TRBJ2-2; abundance: .; v_gene: TRBV19; CDR3aa: CASSIDLATPPGELFF; CDR3nt: TGTGCCAGTAGTATAGACCTAGCAACCCCACCCGGGGAGCTGTTTTTT
d_gene: .; j_gene: TRBJ2-1; abundance: .; v_gene: TRBV6-1; CDR3aa: CASSERADNEQFF; CDR3nt: TGTGCCAGCAGTGAGCGGGCGGACAATGAGCAGTTCTTC
d_gene: .; j_gene: TRBJ1-1; abundance: few; v_gene: TRBV4-2; CDR3aa: CASSPWALNTEAFF; CDR3nt: TGTGCCAGCAGCCCGTGGGCCTTGAACACTGAAGCTTTCTTT
d_gene: TRBD1; j_gene: TRBJ2-2; abundance: .; v_gene: TRBV19; CDR3aa: CASSIGGPGQGPSGELFF; CDR3nt: TGTGCCAGTAGTATAGGTGGACCGGGACAGGGCCCGTCTGGGGAGCTGTTTTTT
d_gene: .; j_gene: TRBJ2-3; abundance: few; v_gene: TRBV10-3; CDR3aa: CAISETTHTQYF; CDR3nt: TGTGCCATCAGTGAGACGACTCATACGCAGTATTTT
d_gene: TRBD1; j_gene: TRBJ1-6; abundance: .; v_gene: TRBV25-1; CDR3aa: CASTRTGPLHF; CDR3nt: TGTGCCAGCACCCGGACAGGGCCCCTCCACTTT
d_gene: TRBD1; j_gene: TRBJ2-1; abundance: .; v_gene: TRBV24-1; CDR3aa: CATSDSSGQGSYNEQFF; CDR3nt: TGTGCCACCAGTGATTCATCCGGACAGGGTTCCTACAATGAGCAGTTCTTC
d_gene: .; j_gene: TRBJ1-5; abundance: .; v_gene: TRBV2; CDR3aa: CASSESTANQPQHF; CDR3nt: TGTGCCAGCAGTGAATCGACAGCTAATCAGCCCCAGCATTTT
d_gene: TRBD2; j_gene: TRBJ2-5; abundance: .; v_gene: TRBV29-1; CDR3aa: CSGSASGSVLETQYF; CDR3nt: TGCAGCGGAAGTGCTAGCGGGAGTGTTTTGGAGACCCAGTACTTC
d_gene: .; j_gene: TRBJ1-5; abundance: once; v_gene: TRBV30; CDR3aa: CAWNSQMEPQHF; CDR3nt: TGTGCCTGGAACAGCCAGATGGAGCCCCAGCATTTT
d_gene: TRBD1; j_gene: TRBJ1-5; abundance: .; v_gene: TRBV19; CDR3aa: CASSIGGGDRGKRPQHF; CDR3nt: TGTGCCAGTAGTATAGGTGGGGGTGACAGGGGAAAACGGCCCCAGCATTTT
d_gene: .; j_gene: TRBJ1-5; abundance: .; v_gene: TRBV6-4; CDR3aa: CASSDPDRSKRNQPQHF; CDR3nt: TGTGCCAGCAGTGACCCGGACAGATCTAAACGCAATCAGCCCCAGCATTTT
d_gene: TRBD1; j_gene: TRBJ1-4; abundance: .; v_gene: TRBV28; CDR3aa: CASSFLQGASEKLFF; CDR3nt: TGTGCCAGCAGTTTCCTCCAGGGGGCGAGTGAAAAACTGTTTTTT
d_gene: .; j_gene: TRBJ1-1; abundance: .; v_gene: TRBV2; CDR3aa: CASSDSRLNTEAFF; CDR3nt: TGTGCCAGCAGTGATTCCAGATTGAACACTGAAGCTTTCTTT
d_gene: .; j_gene: TRBJ2-7; abundance: .; v_gene: TRBV20-1; CDR3aa: CSATYSYEQYF; CDR3nt: TGCAGTGCTACTTATAGTTACGAGCAGTACTTC
d_gene: .; j_gene: TRBJ2-1; abundance: .; v_gene: TRBV12-3/TRBV12-4; CDR3aa: CASSRGDNNEQFF; CDR3nt: TGTGCCAGCAGTCGCGGTGATAACAATGAGCAGTTCTTC
d_gene: .; j_gene: TRBJ2-3; abundance: .; v_gene: TRBV7-6; CDR3aa: CASSLNTRGTDTQYF; CDR3nt: TGTGCCAGCAGCTTGAATACCCGAGGCACAGATACGCAGTATTTT
d_gene: .; j_gene: TRBJ2-6; abundance: .; v_gene: TRBV24-1; CDR3aa: CATSDPQGSGANVLTF; CDR3nt: TGTGCCACCAGTGATCCGCAGGGTTCTGGGGCCAACGTCCTGACTTTC
d_gene: .; j_gene: TRBJ2-5; abundance: .; v_gene: TRBV7-9; CDR3aa: CASSLWVGDSGIETQYF; CDR3nt: TGTGCCAGCAGCTTATGGGTGGGGGACTCAGGGATCGAGACCCAGTACTTC
d_gene: TRBD1; j_gene: TRBJ1-2; abundance: .; v_gene: TRBV28; CDR3aa: CAHGDRTYGYTF; CDR3nt: TGTGCCCACGGGGACAGGACCTATGGCTACACCTTC
d_gene: TRBD1; j_gene: TRBJ2-7; abundance: .; v_gene: TRBV28; CDR3aa: CASSMTGYYEQYF; CDR3nt: TGTGCCAGCAGTATGACAGGGTACTACGAGCAGTACTTC